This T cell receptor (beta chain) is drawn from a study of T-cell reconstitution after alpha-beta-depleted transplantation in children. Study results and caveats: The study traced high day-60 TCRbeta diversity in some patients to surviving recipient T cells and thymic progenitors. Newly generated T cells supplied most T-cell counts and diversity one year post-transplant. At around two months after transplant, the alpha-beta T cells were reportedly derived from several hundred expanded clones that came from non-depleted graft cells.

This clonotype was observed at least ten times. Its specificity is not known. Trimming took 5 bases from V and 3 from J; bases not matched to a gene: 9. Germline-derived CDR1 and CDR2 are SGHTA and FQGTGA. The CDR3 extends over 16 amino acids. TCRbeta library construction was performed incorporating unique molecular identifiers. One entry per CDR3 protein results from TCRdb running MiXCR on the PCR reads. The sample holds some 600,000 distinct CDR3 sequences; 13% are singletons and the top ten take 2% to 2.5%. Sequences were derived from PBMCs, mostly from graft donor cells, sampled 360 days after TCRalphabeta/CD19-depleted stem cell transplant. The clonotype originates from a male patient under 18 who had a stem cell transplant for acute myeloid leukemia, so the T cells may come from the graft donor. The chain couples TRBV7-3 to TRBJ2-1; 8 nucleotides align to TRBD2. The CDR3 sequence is CASSPHSGAHYNEQFF. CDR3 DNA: TGTGCCAGCAGCCCGCATAGCGGGGCTCACTACAATGAGCAGTTCTTC.